This T cell receptor beta chain was retrieved from a study of preoperative IRX-2 immunotherapy in early breast cancer. Treatment noted: preoperative locoregional IRX-2 cytokine immunotherapy. Patients received preoperative, locoregional IRX-2 cytokine immunotherapy in a phase Ib study. The assay was immunoSEQ multiplex PCR, and TCRdb's table has in-frame clones only and misses some. Among about 19,000 clones, over 80% were seen once, and the ten largest hold approximately 1.1%. Trimming at V came to 4 bases and at J to 5 bases, leaving 6 bases not matched to a gene. Germline values: CDR1 SGHNT, CDR2 YENEEA. The CDR3 has 14 amino acids.

Material: lymph node tissue, obtained after IRX-2 immunotherapy. The receptor was isolated from a human donor with breast cancer. V is TRBV11-3 and J is TRBJ2-5; 8 nucleotides align to TRBD2. The CDR3 DNA is TGTGCCAGCAGCTCCCCGGGGGGGCTGGAGACCCAGTACTTC. This codes for CASSSPGGLETQYF.